This T cell receptor beta chain emerged from a study of blood T cell repertoires in COVID-19. Looked up from germline, CDR1 is SGHVS and CDR2 is FQNEAQ. The CDR3 spans 18 residues. V gave up 7 bases and J gave up 2 bases, with 25 bases separating them. The authors' processing: From reference gene primer amplification, estimates of nucleated cell counts were derived. Profiling relied on immunoSEQ multiplex PCR, and the TCRdb table lists in-frame clones only, not all of them. Clonal size and the V and J genes are those of that table, whereas D and trimming came from the DNA. The sample holds 270,000 or so clones, roughly 89% seen once.

The sequence was obtained from a woman aged 35 to 49 who had recovered from COVID-19. The chain has TRBV7-8 and TRBJ2-3; D call uncertain. The sequencing sample was made of peripheral blood. CDR3 loop: CASTKITRGYTPTDTQYF. The CDR3 DNA sequence: TGTGCCAGCACCAAAATTACCCGCGGCTATACACCCACAGATACGCAGTATTTT.